The 4 T cell receptor beta chains below all came from one sample that was sequenced in a study of robustness of blood B and T cell sequencing. Instead of genomic DNA, mRNA was used to measure TCR beta repertoires. The cDNA carried a universal priming site added by a 5' template-switch oligo. Every cDNA molecule received a random 12-nucleotide UMI from the template-switch oligo. TCRdb recomputed calls from the PCR reads with MiXCR, one row per CDR3 protein. This table has fewer than 2,000 distinct CDR3 sequences, less than 60% appearing once. The sequenced sample was peripheral blood. All receptors derive from a human donor in good health.

The gene calls are TRBV29-1 and TRBJ2-6; 8 nucleotides agree with TRBD1. Germline CDR1 and CDR2: SQVTM and ANQGSEA. With V trimmed by 0 bases and J by 4 bases, 5 bases remained unmatched. This CDR3 has 16 amino acids. The CDR3 region is CSVEDRQGRGANVLTF. CDR3 nucleotide sequence: TGCAGCGTTGAAGATCGACAGGGGCGGGGGGCCAACGTCCTGACTTTC.

The CDR3 region has the DNA TGCGCCAGCAGCCAAGTATTTAGGGGGGTGGTCTTTCAGCCCCAGCATTTT. The encoded protein is CASSQVFRGVVFQPQHF. The chain employs TRBV4-1 and TRBJ1-5, with D tentatively TRBD1 (6 bases). Trimming stripped 1 base from V and 6 bases from J, with 19 bases between. Germline CDR1 reads MGHRA; CDR2 reads YSYEKL. This CDR3 has 17 amino acids.

This rearrangement joins TRBV16 to TRBJ1-1; 11 nucleotides align to TRBD1. The germline gives CDR1 KGHSY, CDR2 FQNENV. V shed 9 bases, J shed 1 base, and the junction held 7 bases outside the gene matches. The CDR3 extends over 15 amino acids. The CDR3 loop is CARGQGAPTNTEAFF. Here the CDR3 DNA reads TGTGCCAGAGGACAGGGGGCTCCTACGAACACTGAAGCTTTCTTT.

The chain joins TRBV2 to TRBJ2-7; D gene unclear. CDR1 SNHLY and CDR2 FYNNEI come from the germline V gene. V lost 3 bases, J lost 2 bases, and 2 bases lay in between. The CDR3 has 11 amino acids. The CDR3 protein is CASSDAYEQYF. The CDR3 nucleotides read TGTGCCAGCAGTGACGCCTACGAGCAGTACTTC.